These T cell receptor beta chains were read from a single sample in a study of T cell responses to AZD1222 COVID-19 vaccine. The data were produced by immunoSEQ multiplex PCR, yet TCRdb's version contains in-frame clones alone and is incomplete. The sample consists of about 100,000 clones, roughly 90% of them appearing once. The sample was peripheral blood, taken on day 0 of AZD1222 vaccination. The receptors were gathered from an adult in good health. CDR3s include the opening cysteine and the closing phenylalanine or tryptophan.

v_call,cdr3_aa
TRBV7-9,CASSPTSSTGELFF
TRBV19,CASKRENGYNEQFF
TRBV7-9,CASSRNGVNTEAFF
TRBV7-9,CASSLMGGANTEAFF
TRBV11-2,CASSRQTDTEAFF
TRBV7-8,CASSSRRDRYNEQFF
TRBV9,CASSVEALSYEQYF
TRBV18,CASSPGVGNSNQPQHF
TRBV6-5,CASSYSGGSTDTQYF
TRBV27,CASSLSRTVYNEQFF
TRBV6-1,CASSARFVWTPSNQPQHF
TRBV27,CASSLYLDRAGELFF
TRBV29-1,CSVAMGTAQEKLFF
TRBV6-4,CASSDKSGRANYEQYF
TRBV29-1,CSAKAESDTEAFF
TRBV5-4,CASSLVGTPTDTQYF
TRBV9,CASSVSVRLANEQFF
TRBV7-2,CASSLGEGRNEQFF
TRBV28,CASSLFGREQFF
TRBV6-2/TRBV6-3,CASSTLTAQPYEQYF
TRBV4-3,CASSQEPGRNTGELFF
TRBV19,CASSTSQGTGQPQHF
TRBV6-2/TRBV6-3,CASSYSYRYEQYF
TRBV7-3,CASSLAENTEAFF
TRBV6-2/TRBV6-3,CASSQEVDREPTQPQHF
TRBV12-5,CASGLVILAGGLGNEQFF
TRBV5-1,CASSLETGFLFF
TRBV27,CASRRASAGNTDTQYF
TRBV7-2,CASSSYRGQGTEAFF
TRBV5-4,CASSSMRSRAVPTDTQYF
TRBV28,CASTMTVGGLDNSPLHF
TRBV6-2/TRBV6-3,CASSYSTGLGQPQHF
TRBV28,CASSFNRGRSGNTIYF
TRBV4-1,CASSQGSAYEQYF